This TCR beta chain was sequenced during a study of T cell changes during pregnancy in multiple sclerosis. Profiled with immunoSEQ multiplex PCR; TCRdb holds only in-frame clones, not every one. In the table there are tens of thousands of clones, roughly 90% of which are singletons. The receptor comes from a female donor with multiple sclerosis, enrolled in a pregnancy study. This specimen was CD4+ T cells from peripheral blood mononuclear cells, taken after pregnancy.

The CDR3 sequence is CASSTTGQRNTEAFF. In DNA, the CDR3 is TGTGCCAGCAGCACTACGGGACAGCGGAACACTGAAGCTTTCTTT. The V call is TRBV9, the J call TRBJ1-1, with 7 bases fitting TRBD1. From germline, CDR1 is SGDLS and CDR2 YYNGEE. The CDR3 runs 15 residues. With 4 bases clipped from V and 1 base from J, the junction kept 7 bases outside the gene matches. The complete variable domain, with remaining parts taken from reference TRBV9 and TRBJ1-1, reads DSGVTQTPKHLITATGQRVTLRCSPRSGDLSVYWYQQSLDQGLQFLIQYYNGEERAKGNILERFSAQQFPDLHSELNLSSLELGDSALYFCASSTTGQRNTEAFFGQGTRLTVV.